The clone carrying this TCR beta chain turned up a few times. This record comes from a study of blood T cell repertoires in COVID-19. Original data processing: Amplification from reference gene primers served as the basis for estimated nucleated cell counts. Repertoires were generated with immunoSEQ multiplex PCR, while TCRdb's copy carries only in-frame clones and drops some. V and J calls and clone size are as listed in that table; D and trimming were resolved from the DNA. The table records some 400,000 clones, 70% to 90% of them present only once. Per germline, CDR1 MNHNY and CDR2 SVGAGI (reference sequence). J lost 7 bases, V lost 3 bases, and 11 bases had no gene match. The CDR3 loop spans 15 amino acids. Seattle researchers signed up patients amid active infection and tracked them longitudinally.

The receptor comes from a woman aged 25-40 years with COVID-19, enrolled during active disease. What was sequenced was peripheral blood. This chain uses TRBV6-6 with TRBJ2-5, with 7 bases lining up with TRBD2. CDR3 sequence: CASSYSRRGDATQYF. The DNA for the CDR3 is TGTGCCAGCAGTTATAGTCGTCGGGGGGATGCGACCCAGTACTTC.